There are many counts of the clone carrying this TCR beta chain. Its antigen is undetermined. Lactation, pregnancy, other autoimmune disease or uncontrolled infection excluded patients. Clinical symptoms, serum thyroxine, TRAb, thyroid ultrasound and orbital computed tomography informed diagnoses. Germline V gives CDR1 MDHEN, CDR2 SYDVKM. This CDR3 has 12 residues. V gave up 5 bases and J gave up 5 bases; unmatched junction bases: 2. This entry comes from a study of T cells in Graves' hyperthyroidism and ophthalmopathy. Study findings and constraints: A 13 V-J model separated ophthalmopathy from stable hyperthyroidism. Most expanded thyroid clonotypes above 0.001 recurred in blood.

Regions amplified from RNA transcripts were the TCR beta CDR3 regions. HTBI primers drove first-round RT-PCR of the TCR CDR3. TCRdb analysed the multiplex PCR reads with MiXCR anew, one entry per CDR3 protein. The sample shows about 560,000 distinct CDR3 sequences, 16% of them seen only once. This receptor was identified in a young woman with Graves' hyperthyroidism. V usage is TRBV28 and J usage is TRBJ2-7; 8 bases are a match to TRBD1. Material for sequencing was blood. The CDR3 DNA sequence: TGTGCCAGCAGTGGACAGGGCGACGAGCAGTACTTC. The encoded protein is CASSGQGDEQYF.